This record looks at one T cell receptor beta chain sequence and its context. The CDR3 does not close with the conserved phenylalanine or tryptophan, likely indicating a read error. These data come from a study of early T cells in non-severe SARS-CoV-2 infection. Study-level background: Sequencing targeted bulk RNA from unsorted whole blood, leaving chains unpaired.

From the 5' RACE reads, TCRdb called clonotypes with MiXCR, one entry per CDR3 protein. The table lists 70,000 or so distinct CDR3 sequences, over 9.5% of them singletons. The germline CDR1 and CDR2 sequences are SNHLY and FYNNEI. The CDR3 is 14 residues long. V lost 5 bases, J lost 1 base, and 11 bases lay in between. The chain employs TRBV2 and TRBJ1-1, with no clear D. The sequencing used whole blood, collected at baseline. The sequence came from an adult who was a healthcare worker with PCR-confirmed SARS-CoV-2 infection or an uninfected control (not recorded which). CDR3 amino acids: CASSPGWENTEAFI. The DNA of the CDR3 is TGTGCCAGCAGTCCCGGTTGGGAGAACACTGAAGCTTTCATT.